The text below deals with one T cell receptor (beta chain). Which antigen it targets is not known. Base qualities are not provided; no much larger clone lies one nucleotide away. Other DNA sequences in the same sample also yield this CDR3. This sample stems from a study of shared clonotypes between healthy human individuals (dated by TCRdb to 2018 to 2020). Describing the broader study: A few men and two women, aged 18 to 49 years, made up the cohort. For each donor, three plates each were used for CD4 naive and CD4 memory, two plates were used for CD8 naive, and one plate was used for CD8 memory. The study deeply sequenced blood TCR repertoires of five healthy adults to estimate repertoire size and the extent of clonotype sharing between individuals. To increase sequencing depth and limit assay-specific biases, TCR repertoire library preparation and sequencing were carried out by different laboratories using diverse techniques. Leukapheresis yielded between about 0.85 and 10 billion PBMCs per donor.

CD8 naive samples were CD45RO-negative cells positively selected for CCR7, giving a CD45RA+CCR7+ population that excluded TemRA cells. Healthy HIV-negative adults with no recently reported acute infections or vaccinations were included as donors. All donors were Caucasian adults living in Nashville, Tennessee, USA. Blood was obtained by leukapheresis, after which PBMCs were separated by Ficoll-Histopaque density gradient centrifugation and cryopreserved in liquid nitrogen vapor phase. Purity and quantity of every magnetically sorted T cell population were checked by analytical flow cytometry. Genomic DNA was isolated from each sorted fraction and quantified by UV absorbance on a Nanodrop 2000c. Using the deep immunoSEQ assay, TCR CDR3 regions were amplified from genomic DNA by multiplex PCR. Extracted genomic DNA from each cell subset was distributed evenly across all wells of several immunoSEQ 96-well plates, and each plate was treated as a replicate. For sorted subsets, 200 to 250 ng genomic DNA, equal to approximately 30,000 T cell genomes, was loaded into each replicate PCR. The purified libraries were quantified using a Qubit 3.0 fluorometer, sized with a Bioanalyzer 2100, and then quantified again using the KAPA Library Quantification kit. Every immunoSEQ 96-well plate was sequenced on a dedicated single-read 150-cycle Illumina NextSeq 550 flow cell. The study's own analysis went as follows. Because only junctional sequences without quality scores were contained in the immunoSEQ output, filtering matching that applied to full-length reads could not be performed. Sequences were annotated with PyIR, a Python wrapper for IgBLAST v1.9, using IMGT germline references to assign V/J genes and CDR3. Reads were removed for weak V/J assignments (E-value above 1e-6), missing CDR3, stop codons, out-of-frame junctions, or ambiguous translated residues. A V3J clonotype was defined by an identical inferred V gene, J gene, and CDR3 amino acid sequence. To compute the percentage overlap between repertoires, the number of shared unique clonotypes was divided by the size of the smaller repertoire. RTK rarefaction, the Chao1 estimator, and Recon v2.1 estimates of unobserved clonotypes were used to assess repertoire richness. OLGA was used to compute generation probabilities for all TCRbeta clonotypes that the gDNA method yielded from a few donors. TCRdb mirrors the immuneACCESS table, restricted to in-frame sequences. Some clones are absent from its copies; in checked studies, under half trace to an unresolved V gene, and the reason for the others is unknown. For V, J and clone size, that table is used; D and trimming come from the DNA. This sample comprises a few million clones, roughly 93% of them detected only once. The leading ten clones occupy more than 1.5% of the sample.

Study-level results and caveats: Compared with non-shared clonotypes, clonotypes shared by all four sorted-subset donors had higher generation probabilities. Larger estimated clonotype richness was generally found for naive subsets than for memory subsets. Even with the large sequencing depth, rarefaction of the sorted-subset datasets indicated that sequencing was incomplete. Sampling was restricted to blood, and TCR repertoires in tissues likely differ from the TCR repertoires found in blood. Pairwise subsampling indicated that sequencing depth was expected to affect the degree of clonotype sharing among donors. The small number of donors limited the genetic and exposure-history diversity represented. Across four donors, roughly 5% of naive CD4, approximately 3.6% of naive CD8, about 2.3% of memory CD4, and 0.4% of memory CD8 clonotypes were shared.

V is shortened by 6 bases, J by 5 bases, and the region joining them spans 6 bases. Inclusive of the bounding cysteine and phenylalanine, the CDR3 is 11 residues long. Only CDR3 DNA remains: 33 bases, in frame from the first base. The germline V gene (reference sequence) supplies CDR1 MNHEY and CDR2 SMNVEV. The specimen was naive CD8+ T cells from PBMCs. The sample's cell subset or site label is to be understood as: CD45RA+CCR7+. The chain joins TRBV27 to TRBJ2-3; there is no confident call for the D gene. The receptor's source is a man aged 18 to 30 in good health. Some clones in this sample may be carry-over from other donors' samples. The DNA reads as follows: TGTGCCAGCAGCTTGGGAGATACGCAGTATTTT. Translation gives CASSLGDTQYF.